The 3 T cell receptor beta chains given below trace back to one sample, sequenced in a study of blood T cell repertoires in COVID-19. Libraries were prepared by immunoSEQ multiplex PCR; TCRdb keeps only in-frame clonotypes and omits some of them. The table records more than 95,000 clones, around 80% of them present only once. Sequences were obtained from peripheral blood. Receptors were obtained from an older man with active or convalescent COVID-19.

The CDR3 DNA follows: TGTGCCAGCAGCACCGGACAGCCTTCGGGCTATGGCTACACCTTC. Amino acid sequence: CASSTGQPSGYGYTF. The gene calls are TRBV7-9 and TRBJ1-2; TRBD1 might be the D (6 bases). This CDR3 has 15 residues. CDR1 is SEHNR and CDR2 is FQNEAQ in the germline V gene (reference sequence). V gave up 5 bases and J gave up 4 bases, with 17 bases separating them. Full variable domain (remainder filled in from reference TRBV7-9 and TRBJ1-2): DTGVSQNPRHKITKRGQNVTFRCDPISEHNRLYWYRQTLGQGPEFLTYFQNEAQLEKSRLLSDRFSAERPKGSFSTLEIQRTEQGDSAMYLCASSTGQPSGYGYTFGSGTRLTVV.

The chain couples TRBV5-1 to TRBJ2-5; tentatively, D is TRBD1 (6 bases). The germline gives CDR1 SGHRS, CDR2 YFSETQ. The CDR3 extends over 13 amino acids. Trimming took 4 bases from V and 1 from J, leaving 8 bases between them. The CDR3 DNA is TGCGCCAGCAGCCGGACAGTCCAAGAGACCCAGTACTTC. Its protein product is CASSRTVQETQYF. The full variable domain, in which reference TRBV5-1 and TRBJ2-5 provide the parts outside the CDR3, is KAGVTQTPRYLIKTRGQQVTLSCSPISGHRSVSWYQQTPGQGLQFLFEYFSETQRNKGNFPGRFSGRQFSNSRSEMNVSTLELGDSALYLCASSRTVQETQYFGPGTRLLVL.

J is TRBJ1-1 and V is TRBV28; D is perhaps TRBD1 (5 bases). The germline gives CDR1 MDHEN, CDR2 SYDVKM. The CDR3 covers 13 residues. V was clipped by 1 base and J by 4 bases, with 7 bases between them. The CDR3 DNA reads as TGTGCCAGCAGTTTATCAAGGGGCACTGAAGCTTTCTTT. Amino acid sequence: CASSLSRGTEAFF. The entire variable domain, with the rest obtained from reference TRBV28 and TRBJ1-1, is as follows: DVKVTQSSRYLVKRTGEKVFLECVQDMDHENMFWYRQDPGLGLRLIYFSYDVKMKEKGDIPEGYSVSREKKERFSLILESASTNQTSMYLCASSLSRGTEAFFGQGTRLTVV.